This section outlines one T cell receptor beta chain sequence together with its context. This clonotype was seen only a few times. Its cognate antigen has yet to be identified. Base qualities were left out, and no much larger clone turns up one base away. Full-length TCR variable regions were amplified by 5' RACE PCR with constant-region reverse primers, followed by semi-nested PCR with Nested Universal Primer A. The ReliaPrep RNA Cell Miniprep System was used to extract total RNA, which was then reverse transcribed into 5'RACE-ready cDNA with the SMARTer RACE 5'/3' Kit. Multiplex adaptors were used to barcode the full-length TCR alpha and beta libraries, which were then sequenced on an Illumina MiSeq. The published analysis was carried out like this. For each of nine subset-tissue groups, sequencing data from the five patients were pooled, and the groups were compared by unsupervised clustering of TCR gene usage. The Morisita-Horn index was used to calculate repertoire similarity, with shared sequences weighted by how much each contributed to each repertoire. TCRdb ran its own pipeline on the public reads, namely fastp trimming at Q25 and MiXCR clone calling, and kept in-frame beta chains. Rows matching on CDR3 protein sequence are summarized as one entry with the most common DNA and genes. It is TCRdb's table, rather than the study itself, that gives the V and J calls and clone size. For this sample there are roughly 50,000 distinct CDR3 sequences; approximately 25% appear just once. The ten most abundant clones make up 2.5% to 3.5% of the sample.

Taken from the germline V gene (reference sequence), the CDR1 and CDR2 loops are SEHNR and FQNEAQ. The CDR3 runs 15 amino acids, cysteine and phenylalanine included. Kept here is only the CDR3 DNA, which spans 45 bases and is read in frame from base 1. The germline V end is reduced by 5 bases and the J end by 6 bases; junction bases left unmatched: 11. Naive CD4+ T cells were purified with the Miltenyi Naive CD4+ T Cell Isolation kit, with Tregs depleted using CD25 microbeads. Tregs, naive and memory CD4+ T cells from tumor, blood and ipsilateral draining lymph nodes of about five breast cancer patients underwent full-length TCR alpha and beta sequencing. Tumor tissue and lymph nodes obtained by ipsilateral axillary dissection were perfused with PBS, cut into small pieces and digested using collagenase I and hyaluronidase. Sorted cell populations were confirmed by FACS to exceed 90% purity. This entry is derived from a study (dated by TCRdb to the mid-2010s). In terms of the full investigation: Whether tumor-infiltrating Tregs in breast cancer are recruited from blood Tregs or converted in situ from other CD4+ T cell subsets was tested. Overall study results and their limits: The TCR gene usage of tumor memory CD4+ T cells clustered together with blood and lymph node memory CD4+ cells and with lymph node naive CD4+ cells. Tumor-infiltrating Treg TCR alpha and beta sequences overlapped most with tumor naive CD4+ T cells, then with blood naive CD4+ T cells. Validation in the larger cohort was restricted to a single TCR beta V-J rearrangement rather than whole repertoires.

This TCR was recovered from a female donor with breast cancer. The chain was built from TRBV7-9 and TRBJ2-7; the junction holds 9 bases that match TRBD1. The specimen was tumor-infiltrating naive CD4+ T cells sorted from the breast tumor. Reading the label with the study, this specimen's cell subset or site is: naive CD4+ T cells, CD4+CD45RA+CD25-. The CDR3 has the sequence CASSPYGTGLFEQYF. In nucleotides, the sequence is TGTGCCAGCAGCCCCTACGGGACAGGGCTATTCGAGCAGTACTTC. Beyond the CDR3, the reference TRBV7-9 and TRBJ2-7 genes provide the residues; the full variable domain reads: DTGVSQNPRHKITKRGQNVTFRCDPISEHNRLYWYRQTLGQGPEFLTYFQNEAQLEKSRLLSDRFSAERPKGSFSTLEIQRTEQGDSAMYLCASSPYGTGLFEQYFGPGTRLTVT.